The TCR beta chain under discussion was sequenced for a study of blood T cell repertoires in COVID-19. Looking at the study overall: Sites across the United States, Italy and Spain contributed samples from acute and convalescent COVID-19. Nucleic acid was either cDNA or gDNA, and it came from T cells, B-cell-depleted T cells, or PBMCs.

The sample holds many counts of this clone. The germline V gene has CDR1 SGHRS and CDR2 YFSETQ. The CDR3 has 15 amino acids. Between the trimmed V and J ends, which lost 1 base and 0 bases, there was a span of 9 bases. In the source study's methods: Nucleated cell number was recorded as an estimate derived from reference gene primer amplification. Profiling relied on immunoSEQ multiplex PCR, and the TCRdb table lists in-frame clones only, not all of them. The D gene and trimming were derived from the DNA, and the V and J assignments and clone size from that table. The repertoire consists of 180,000 or so clones, with about 86% occurring once and the leading ten covering approximately 8%.

The TCR was taken from a man aged 55 to 70 with acute or convalescent COVID-19. The sample taken for sequencing was peripheral blood. The chain couples TRBV5-1 to TRBJ2-3; tentative D call: TRBD2 (6 bases). The CDR3 loop is CASSLPGSSTDTQYF. CDR3 nucleotides: TGCGCCAGCAGCTTGCCCGGGAGCAGCACAGATACGCAGTATTTT. The full variable domain, in which reference TRBV5-1 and TRBJ2-3 provide the parts outside the CDR3, is KAGVTQTPRYLIKTRGQQVTLSCSPISGHRSVSWYQQTPGQGLQFLFEYFSETQRNKGNFPGRFSGRQFSNSRSEMNVSTLELGDSALYLCASSLPGSSTDTQYFGPGTRLTVL.